The 5 T cell receptor beta chains below all came from one sample that was sequenced in a study of tumor and adjacent non-tumor tissue in lung cancer. A modified ARM-PCR protocol with three rounds of nested PCR amplified TCRbeta. TCRdb re-derived calls from the multiplex PCR reads in MiXCR, one entry per CDR3 protein. The data hold around 50,000 distinct CDR3 sequences, with less than 70% observed a single time. This sample's RNA came from whole unsorted tissue. The normal lung tissue was taken more than 3 cm from the tumor edge. The sample taken for sequencing was distant non-tumor lung tissue. The origin of the receptors is a woman aged 70-85 years with non-small cell lung cancer.

For the CDR3, the DNA is TGTGCCAGCACCACGCAAGCGGAGGGGCCCTACGAGCAGTACTTC. It yields the protein CASTTQAEGPYEQYF. The chain uses TRBV6-5 and TRBJ2-7; weak D call: TRBD2 (6 bases). Looked up from germline, CDR1 is MNHEY and CDR2 is SVGAGI. The length of the CDR3 is 15 residues. The V end lost 7 bases, the J end lost 2 bases, and 18 bases lay between the germline ends.

This clonotype was detected only a few times. A clone one base away is much larger, so this may be a read error. The CDR3 nucleotides read TGTGCCAGCAGTTATGGCAGGGGGCGCCTCTGCACCTTC. Amino acids: CASSYGRGRLCTF. The chain has TRBV6-5 and TRBJ1-2, with 8 bases lining up with TRBD1. V shed 3 bases and J 13 bases; nucleotides not matched to a gene: 10. The CDR3 spans 13 residues. In germline, CDR1 is MNHEY, CDR2 SVGAGI.

Details on this clonotype: One end of the junction varies from germline; a read error may be responsible. The J gene is TRBJ2-5, the V gene TRBV10-3, with D uncertain. Per germline, CDR1 ENHRY and CDR2 SYGVKD. The CDR3 contains 14 residues. CDR3 sequence: CAISDPSEQETHYF. CDR3 coding DNA: TGTGCCATCAGTGACCCGAGCGAACAAGAGACCCACTACTTC.

This clonotype was observed a handful of times. A much larger clone lies a single base off, so this may be a read error. The V and J genes are TRBV6-5 and TRBJ1-2, with TRBD1 matching over 7 bases. Germline lookup yields CDR1 MNHEY and CDR2 SVGAGI. The CDR3 contains 15 residues. Unmatched junction bases numbered 8, after V lost 5 bases and J lost 2 bases. The chain's CDR3 is CASSPRRDSNYGYTF. The CDR3 DNA reads as TGTGCCAGCAGTCCCCGCCGGGACAGCAACTATGGCTACACCTTC.

This clonotype was counted once. At one boundary the junction diverges from the germline segment, which might be a read error. The chain couples TRBV11-2 to TRBJ1-1, with D uncertain. The CDR3 length is 14 residues. Germline CDR1 and CDR2: SGHAT and FQNNGV. In DNA, the CDR3 is TGTGTCAGCAGCTTAACAGAGGGGAACACTGAAGCTTTCTTT. This codes for CVSSLTEGNTEAFF.